This section outlines one T cell receptor (beta chain) sequence together with its context. The trim removed 11 bases at V and 6 bases at J, leaving 14 bases unmatched. The CDR3 totals 15 residues. Germline V gene sequence: CDR1 LNHDA, CDR2 SQIVND (reference sequence). In the PCR, 60 Vbeta and 13 Jbeta primers were used. The assay was immunoSEQ multiplex PCR, and TCRdb's table has in-frame clones only and misses some. The repertoire has over 150,000 clones, around 85% of them found once; the top ten carry over 0.8%. The sample originates from a study of cytomegalovirus exposure and HLA in healthy donors.

This sequence originates from a woman aged 25 to 39 in good health and CMV-seronegative. The J gene is TRBJ1-5, the V gene TRBV19, with TRBD1 matching 9 bases. The source material was PBMCs. CDR3 protein: CASQNAGTGSQPQHF. For the CDR3, the DNA is TGTGCCTCACAAAACGCCGGGACAGGGTCTCAGCCCCAGCATTTT.